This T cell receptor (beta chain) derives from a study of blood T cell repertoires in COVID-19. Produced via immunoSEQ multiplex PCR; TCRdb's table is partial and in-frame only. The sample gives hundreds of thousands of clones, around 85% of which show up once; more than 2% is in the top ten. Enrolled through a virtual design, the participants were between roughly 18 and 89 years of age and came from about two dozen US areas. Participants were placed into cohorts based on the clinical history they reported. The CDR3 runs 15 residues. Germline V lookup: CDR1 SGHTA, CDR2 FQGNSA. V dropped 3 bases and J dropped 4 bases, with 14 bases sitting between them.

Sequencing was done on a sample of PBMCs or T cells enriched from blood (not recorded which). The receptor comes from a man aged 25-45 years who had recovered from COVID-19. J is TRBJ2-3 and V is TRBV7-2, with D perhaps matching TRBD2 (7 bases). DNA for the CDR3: TGTGCCAGCAGCTTGTGGGGGGGCCGTGCAGATACGCAGTATTTT. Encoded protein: CASSLWGGRADTQYF.